This T cell receptor (beta chain) was profiled in a study of graft-versus-host responses after intestinal transplantation. Generated by immunoSEQ multiplex PCR, the TCRdb table keeps only in-frame clones and is missing some. The sample holds about 90,000 clones; approximately 92% are singletons and the top ten take about 1.1%. CDR1 and CDR2 (germline): SGHDT, YYEEEE. V was pared by 3 bases and J by 4 bases, with 19 bases between. The CDR3 sequence is 16 residues long. On this clone itself: What it binds is unknown.

This clonotype originated in a human donor who was the organ donor for an intestinal transplant. Sequencing used unstimulated CD8+ T cells sorted from spleen or lymph node cells, obtained before transplant. The chain combines TRBV5-6 with TRBJ1-1; D is possibly TRBD1 (5 bases). CDR3 in amino acids: CASSSGGVEGITEAFF. CDR3 DNA: TGTGCCAGCAGCTCCGGGGGGGTCGAGGGGATCACTGAAGCTTTCTTT.